A selection of T cell receptor beta chains follows, all from one sample in a study of blood T cell repertoires in COVID-19. Some clones are missing from TCRdb's copy, which holds only in-frame ones; the method was immunoSEQ multiplex PCR. The sample lists 65,000 to 75,000 clones; around 74% were seen once. Material for sequencing was peripheral blood. These TCRs come from a man between 65 and 85 years old with acute or convalescent COVID-19. CDR3s include the opening cysteine and the closing phenylalanine or tryptophan. Each record gives: CDR3 DNA, CDR3 protein, clone size, J gene, CDR3 length, D gene, V gene. A D gene is named only where the DNA matches it firmly. Size is omitted from some rows. Given values are once, few, many or a class for expanded clones.

cdr3_nt: TGTGCCAGCAGTTCCTTCACTAGCGGGAATGAGCAGTTCTTC
cdr3_aa: CASSSFTSGNEQFF
clone_size: -
j_call: TRBJ2-1
cdr3_length: 14
d_call: TRBD2
v_call: TRBV27

cdr3_nt: TGTGCCAGCAGCCTCGGACTAGCGGGAGGGGGGATTCAGTACTTC
cdr3_aa: CASSLGLAGGGIQYF
clone_size: -
j_call: TRBJ2-4
cdr3_length: 15
d_call: TRBD2
v_call: TRBV28

cdr3_nt: TGTGCCAGTAGTATTTTGGGGGGCACCGGGGAGCTGTTTTTT
cdr3_aa: CASSILGGTGELFF
clone_size: once
j_call: TRBJ2-2
cdr3_length: 14
d_call: -
v_call: TRBV19

cdr3_nt: TGTGCCAGCACCCGAGCGGGAGGAACGAACACCGGGGAGCTGTTTTTT
cdr3_aa: CASTRAGGTNTGELFF
clone_size: once
j_call: TRBJ2-2
cdr3_length: 16
d_call: TRBD2
v_call: TRBV11-2

cdr3_nt: TGTGCCAGCAGTGGACCGGGACAGGGGAACTACAATGAGCAGTTCTTC
cdr3_aa: CASSGPGQGNYNEQFF
clone_size: -
j_call: TRBJ2-1
cdr3_length: 16
d_call: TRBD1
v_call: TRBV6-1

cdr3_nt: TGCAGCGTTGAAGATATGAGCGACCCGCTTAGAAATGAGCAGTTCTTC
cdr3_aa: CSVEDMSDPLRNEQFF
clone_size: few
j_call: TRBJ2-1
cdr3_length: 16
d_call: -
v_call: TRBV29-1

cdr3_nt: TGTGCCAGTAGTATCCCAAGCGGATCAACCTACAATGAGCAGTTCTTC
cdr3_aa: CASSIPSGSTYNEQFF
clone_size: -
j_call: TRBJ2-1
cdr3_length: 16
d_call: -
v_call: TRBV19

cdr3_nt: TGTGCCAGCAGCGGGGCGACAGCGGGGTACGAGCAGTACTTC
cdr3_aa: CASSGATAGYEQYF
clone_size: -
j_call: TRBJ2-7
cdr3_length: 14
d_call: TRBD2
v_call: TRBV10-3

cdr3_nt: TGTGCCAGCAGCTTACGGACTTCTGACGCCCAGTACTTC
cdr3_aa: CASSLRTSDAQYF
clone_size: -
j_call: TRBJ2-5
cdr3_length: 13
d_call: -
v_call: TRBV7-6

cdr3_nt: TGTGCCAGCAGCTTATCAATCCGGGAGCGGCGTAGCGGGGAGCTGTTTTTT
cdr3_aa: CASSLSIRERRSGELFF
clone_size: -
j_call: TRBJ2-2
cdr3_length: 17
d_call: -
v_call: TRBV7-9

cdr3_nt: TGTGCCACCAGCAGAGATAGGGGGACAGGACTTGTCTACGAGCAGTACTTC
cdr3_aa: CATSRDRGTGLVYEQYF
clone_size: -
j_call: TRBJ2-7
cdr3_length: 17
d_call: TRBD1
v_call: TRBV15

cdr3_nt: TGTGCCAGCAGTTACTCGGAGCAGGGTGAAAAACTGTTTTTT
cdr3_aa: CASSYSEQGEKLFF
clone_size: -
j_call: TRBJ1-4
cdr3_length: 14
d_call: -
v_call: TRBV6-6

cdr3_nt: TGTGCCACCAGCAGAGGCGTGACTAGCGGGGCCTCCTACGAGCAGTACTTC
cdr3_aa: CATSRGVTSGASYEQYF
clone_size: few
j_call: TRBJ2-7
cdr3_length: 17
d_call: TRBD2
v_call: TRBV15

cdr3_nt: TGTGCAAGTCGCTTAGAAGAAAGGGGGGACAGGGGATTACAAGAGACCCAGTACTTC
cdr3_aa: CASRLEERGDRGLQETQYF
clone_size: -
j_call: TRBJ2-5
cdr3_length: 19
d_call: -
v_call: TRBV12-2

cdr3_nt: TGTGCCAGCAGCATACAGGGGTCAGGTGAAAAACTGTTTTTT
cdr3_aa: CASSIQGSGEKLFF
clone_size: -
j_call: TRBJ1-4
cdr3_length: 14
d_call: TRBD1
v_call: TRBV7-9

cdr3_nt: TGTGCCAGCAGCCGGCGGACAGGGTTCGACGAGCAGTACTTC
cdr3_aa: CASSRRTGFDEQYF
clone_size: -
j_call: TRBJ2-7
cdr3_length: 14
d_call: TRBD1
v_call: TRBV7-9

cdr3_nt: TGCGCCAGCAGCTTGGACACCAATCAGCCCCAGCATTTT
cdr3_aa: CASSLDTNQPQHF
clone_size: few
j_call: TRBJ1-5
cdr3_length: 13
d_call: -
v_call: TRBV5-1

cdr3_nt: TGCGCCAGCAGCCAAGACACCCGACAGGGTTCATACGGAAACACCATATATTTT
cdr3_aa: CASSQDTRQGSYGNTIYF
clone_size: few
j_call: TRBJ1-3
cdr3_length: 18
d_call: TRBD1
v_call: TRBV4-3

cdr3_nt: TGCGCCAGCAGCCTCGGGACAGGGGCTGGAAACACCATATATTTT
cdr3_aa: CASSLGTGAGNTIYF
clone_size: -
j_call: TRBJ1-3
cdr3_length: 15
d_call: TRBD1
v_call: TRBV4-3

cdr3_nt: TGTGCCAGCAGCCCCCAAGGGAGACAGGGGACCAAGTGGGAGGACTACGAGCAGTACTTC
cdr3_aa: CASSPQGRQGTKWEDYEQYF
clone_size: -
j_call: TRBJ2-7
cdr3_length: 20
d_call: -
v_call: TRBV21-1

cdr3_nt: TGTGCCAGCAGCGCCCGGGGGGGAGCGGGAGGGAGCCAAGAGACCCAGTACTTC
cdr3_aa: CASSARGGAGGSQETQYF
clone_size: -
j_call: TRBJ2-5
cdr3_length: 18
d_call: TRBD2
v_call: TRBV7-8

cdr3_nt: TGTGCCAGCAGTACCCCCAGGGGCAATGAGCAGTTCTTC
cdr3_aa: CASSTPRGNEQFF
clone_size: -
j_call: TRBJ2-1
cdr3_length: 13
d_call: -
v_call: TRBV5-6

cdr3_nt: TGTGCCAGCAGCTTAAAGTTGCAGGTAGAGCAGTTCTTC
cdr3_aa: CASSLKLQVEQFF
clone_size: -
j_call: TRBJ2-1
cdr3_length: 13
d_call: -
v_call: TRBV13

cdr3_nt: TGTGCCATCAGTGGAGAAGGGGTAAAGAACACTGAAGCTTTCTTT
cdr3_aa: CAISGEGVKNTEAFF
clone_size: -
j_call: TRBJ1-1
cdr3_length: 15
d_call: -
v_call: TRBV10-3

cdr3_nt: TGTGCCACCAGTGATCCCACTTTGAGCTCCTACAATGAGCAGTTCTTC
cdr3_aa: CATSDPTLSSYNEQFF
clone_size: -
j_call: TRBJ2-1
cdr3_length: 16
d_call: -
v_call: TRBV24-1

cdr3_nt: TGTGCCAGCAGTTTAGGCAGCGACCTCCACTTT
cdr3_aa: CASSLGSDLHF
clone_size: -
j_call: TRBJ1-6
cdr3_length: 11
d_call: -
v_call: TRBV12-3/TRBV12-4

cdr3_nt: TGCGCCAGCAGCCGTTTCTCCGGGACAGGGGACTACGAGCAGTACTTC
cdr3_aa: CASSRFSGTGDYEQYF
clone_size: once
j_call: TRBJ2-7
cdr3_length: 16
d_call: TRBD1
v_call: TRBV4-3

cdr3_nt: TGTGCCATCAGTGAGTTCGCGGGAGGGCAAGAGACCCAGTACTTC
cdr3_aa: CAISEFAGGQETQYF
clone_size: -
j_call: TRBJ2-5
cdr3_length: 15
d_call: TRBD2
v_call: TRBV10-3

cdr3_nt: TGTGCCAGCAGCCCACAGGGTTCTGGGGCCAACGTCCTGACTTTC
cdr3_aa: CASSPQGSGANVLTF
clone_size: few
j_call: TRBJ2-6
cdr3_length: 15
d_call: -
v_call: TRBV7-2

cdr3_nt: TGTGCCAGCAGCGACCGACGGGACTCTGGAAACACCATATATTTT
cdr3_aa: CASSDRRDSGNTIYF
clone_size: -
j_call: TRBJ1-3
cdr3_length: 15
d_call: -
v_call: TRBV11-2

cdr3_nt: TGTGCCAGCAGCCGAGATATGAACACTGAAGCTTTCTTT
cdr3_aa: CASSRDMNTEAFF
clone_size: few
j_call: TRBJ1-1
cdr3_length: 13
d_call: -
v_call: TRBV28

cdr3_nt: TGTGCCAGCAGCTCGTTACAGGGGACCCACGAGCAGTACTTC
cdr3_aa: CASSSLQGTHEQYF
clone_size: -
j_call: TRBJ2-7
cdr3_length: 14
d_call: TRBD1
v_call: TRBV5-4

cdr3_nt: TGTGCCAGCAGTAACGGACAGGGGGCGTCTACGAACACCGGGGAGCTGTTTTTT
cdr3_aa: CASSNGQGASTNTGELFF
clone_size: -
j_call: TRBJ2-2
cdr3_length: 18
d_call: TRBD1
v_call: TRBV28

cdr3_nt: TGTGCCAGCTCCCCAGGACAGTCCTACGAGCAGTACTTC
cdr3_aa: CASSPGQSYEQYF
clone_size: once
j_call: TRBJ2-7
cdr3_length: 13
d_call: -
v_call: TRBV18

cdr3_nt: TGTGCCAGCAGTGACCCACCCGGGAGCGGACCAGGAGGCTACACCTTC
cdr3_aa: CASSDPPGSGPGGYTF
clone_size: -
j_call: TRBJ1-2
cdr3_length: 16
d_call: -
v_call: TRBV6-1

cdr3_nt: TGTGCCAGTAGTTATCAGGGAAGGACCTACGAGCAGTACTTC
cdr3_aa: CASSYQGRTYEQYF
clone_size: -
j_call: TRBJ2-7
cdr3_length: 14
d_call: -
v_call: TRBV19

cdr3_nt: TGTGCCAGCAGTTTGGGGCAGGGGGCCAGCGGGGAGCTGTTTTTT
cdr3_aa: CASSLGQGASGELFF
clone_size: -
j_call: TRBJ2-2
cdr3_length: 15
d_call: TRBD1
v_call: TRBV28

cdr3_nt: TGTGCCAGCAGTTTAAGCCCACAGGGGGTCCACGAGCAGTACTTC
cdr3_aa: CASSLSPQGVHEQYF
clone_size: -
j_call: TRBJ2-7
cdr3_length: 15
d_call: TRBD1
v_call: TRBV27

cdr3_nt: TGTGCCAGCTCACCACCTGGACTAGCGGGAGGTAATGAGCAGTTCTTC
cdr3_aa: CASSPPGLAGGNEQFF
clone_size: -
j_call: TRBJ2-1
cdr3_length: 16
d_call: TRBD2
v_call: TRBV18

cdr3_nt: TGTGCCAGTAGTATGACGACAGTGGCGAACACTGAAGCTTTCTTT
cdr3_aa: CASSMTTVANTEAFF
clone_size: -
j_call: TRBJ1-1
cdr3_length: 15
d_call: -
v_call: TRBV19

cdr3_nt: TGTGCCAGCAGCTTAGTGGGTAGCGGGCCTCACAATGAGCAGTTCTTC
cdr3_aa: CASSLVGSGPHNEQFF
clone_size: -
j_call: TRBJ2-1
cdr3_length: 16
d_call: TRBD2
v_call: TRBV7-8